This T cell receptor beta chain was documented in a study of human T cells and chemical hapten exposure. Study summary: Cases of alopecia areata, totalis or universalis occurred in a predominantly female patient group. Regarding the study as a whole: After DPC sensitization, TCRs above 1 in 1000 frequency showed no change.

Using its own MiXCR run on the RACE reads, TCRdb lists one record per CDR3 protein. The table shows 210,000 or so distinct CDR3 sequences, with more than 20% occurring only once. This clonotype was observed many times. The antigen remains unidentified. Regarding time point: patch test 3, about 24 weeks after DPC sensitization. As to treatment: therapeutic diphenylcyclopropenone sensitization with weekly scalp DPC. With 2 bases removed from V and 5 bases from J, the gap between germline ends came to 9 bases. The CDR3 totals 13 residues. Germline V gene data show CDR1 as MDHEN and CDR2 as SYDVKM. Sequencing was performed on whole blood, taken in connection with sensitization to the hapten diphenylcyclopropenone (DPC). The chain recombines TRBV28 with TRBJ1-2; no firm D call. The clonotype was recovered from a woman aged 40-49 years with alopecia areata. Some clones in this sample may be carry-over from other donors' samples. CDR3 nucleotides: TGTGCCAGCAGTTTACCCCAGCTTTATGGCTACACCTTC. Residues: CASSLPQLYGYTF.